Each of the 13 T cell receptor beta chains below was sequenced from the same sample in a study of blood T cell repertoires in COVID-19. Assay: immunoSEQ multiplex PCR; the TCRdb copy retains only in-frame clones and omits some. The sample carries about 57,000 clones, around 80% recorded once. The sequenced sample consisted of peripheral blood. These TCRs come from a woman aged 55-70 years with acute or convalescent COVID-19.

The V call is TRBV7-8, the J call TRBJ2-7; 8 bases line up with TRBD2. Germline loops: CDR1 SGHVS, CDR2 FQNEAQ. This CDR3 is 15 amino acids long. V lost 7 bases, J lost 5 bases, and 13 bases stayed unmatched. CDR3 sequence: CASTPKGLESHEQYF. CDR3 nucleotides: TGTGCCAGCACCCCGAAGGGACTAGAGAGTCACGAGCAGTACTTC.

The sample holds a few counts of this clone. V usage is TRBV7-9 and J usage is TRBJ1-1; the match to TRBD1 covers 7 bases. The V and J ends lost 7 bases and 1 base, in that order; junction bases with no gene match: 6. The length of the CDR3 is 14 residues. Germline V gene sequence: CDR1 SEHNR, CDR2 FQNEAQ (reference sequence). The CDR3 region has the DNA TGTGCCAGCAAGGGGGCGGATTCGAACACTGAAGCTTTCTTT. Amino acids: CASKGADSNTEAFF.

This chain links TRBV7-6 with TRBJ1-5; 9 nucleotides agree with TRBD1. Trimming removed 8 bases from V and 4 bases from J; junction bases left unmatched: 3. This CDR3 has 13 residues. Germline V gives CDR1 SGHVS, CDR2 FNYEAQ. In DNA form, the CDR3 reads TGTGCCAGCTCGACAGGGGGAAATCAGCCCCAGCATTTT. It specifies CASSTGGNQPQHF.

The V call is TRBV18, the J call TRBJ1-1; D may be TRBD1 (5 bases). The CDR3 loop spans 16 amino acids. CDR1 is KGHSH and CDR2 is LQKENI in the germline V gene. The germline V and J ends were trimmed by 5 bases and 0 bases, with 16 bases remaining between them. CDR3 loop: CASSGGGGSMNTEAFF. CDR3 in DNA: TGTGCCAGCTCAGGCGGGGGAGGGTCCATGAACACTGAAGCTTTCTTT.

The chain carries TRBV7-2 and TRBJ1-2; D remains ambiguous. The CDR3 is made up of 15 amino acids. Between the trimmed V and J ends, which lost 2 bases and 1 base, there was a span of 11 bases. Germline V gives CDR1 SGHTA, CDR2 FQGNSA. CDR3 protein: CASSLTPVINYGYTF. The CDR3 nucleotides read TGTGCCAGCAGCTTAACCCCAGTCATTAACTATGGCTACACCTTC.

J is TRBJ1-1 and V is TRBV9; possibly TRBD1 for D (5 bases). With 1 base removed from V and 11 bases from J, the gap between germline ends came to 15 bases. Looked up from germline, CDR1 is SGDLS and CDR2 is YYNGEE. This CDR3 has 13 residues. CDR3 bases: TGTGCCAGCAGCGTAATCCGGGGGTTTGACGCTTTCTTT. Its translation is CASSVIRGFDAFF.

The rearrangement links TRBV5-4 to TRBJ2-3; TRBD2 matches at 7 bases. V shed 4 bases and J 0 bases; nucleotides not matched to a gene: 8. CDR3 length equals 16 residues. Germline CDR1 and CDR2: SGHNT and YYREEE (reference sequence). The CDR3 sequence: CASSPSGIASTDTQYF. As DNA, the CDR3 is TGTGCCAGCAGCCCGAGCGGGATCGCTAGCACAGATACGCAGTATTTT.

The chain carries TRBV14 and TRBJ1-1; 9 bases align to TRBD1. Germline CDR1 is SGHDN and CDR2 is FVKESK. V dropped 6 bases and J dropped 1; count of bases not matched to a gene: 9. The length of the CDR3 is 16 residues. The CDR3 DNA follows: TGTGCCAGCAGTCGGACAGGGGTTATGGGGAACACTGAAGCTTTCTTT. This gives the protein CASSRTGVMGNTEAFF.

This clone was counted a few times. The chain employs TRBV4-3 and TRBJ1-1; TRBD1 matches 9 bases. Germline V gives CDR1 LGHNA, CDR2 YSLEER. V lost 0 bases, J lost 11 bases, and 13 bases stayed unmatched. This CDR3 is 16 amino acids long. The CDR3 here is CASSQDSGTGNIRAFF. The CDR3 bases are TGCGCCAGCAGCCAAGATAGCGGGACAGGGAATATCCGGGCTTTCTTT.

V usage is TRBV29-1 and J usage is TRBJ2-3; 9 bases line up with TRBD2. Looked up from germline, CDR1 is SQVTM and CDR2 is ANQGSEA. V was pared by 6 bases and J by 3 bases, with 1 base of the junction left unmatched. This CDR3 region has 12 residues. CDR3 bases: TGCAGCGTGAGCGGGGGGACAGATACGCAGTATTTT. This codes for CSVSGGTDTQYF.

The rearrangement links TRBV6-1 to TRBJ1-2, with TRBD1 identical over 8 bases. This CDR3 has 15 residues. Germline-derived CDR1 and CDR2 are MNHNS and SASEGT. V trimming: 1 base; J trimming: 4 bases; junction bases outside the gene matches: 5. CDR3 bases: TGTGCCAGCAGTGAAGTCACAGGGGGAATCTATGGCTACACCTTC. Protein product: CASSEVTGGIYGYTF.

The rearrangement joins TRBV18 to TRBJ2-3; 9 nucleotides align to TRBD2. Losses at the gene ends were 2 bases for V and 6 bases for J; bases not matched to a gene: 9. Per the germline V gene, CDR1 is KGHSH and CDR2 is LQKENI. The CDR3 extends over 16 amino acids. The CDR3 sequence is CASSPIGGGAGDTQYF. For the CDR3, the DNA is TGTGCCAGCTCACCAATTGGCGGGGGGGCAGGTGATACGCAGTATTTT.

The chain joins TRBV5-1 to TRBJ2-1; the D gene is possibly TRBD2 (6 bases). The CDR3 sequence is 14 residues long. V was shortened by 5 bases and J by 9 bases, with 18 bases between the two germline ends. CDR1 is SGHRS and CDR2 is YFSETQ in the germline V gene. The CDR3 reads CASSRGGEVGEQFF. Written as DNA, the CDR3 is TGCGCCAGCAGTCGGGGCGGGGAAGTTGGTGAGCAGTTCTTC.